A selection of T cell receptor beta chains follows, all from one sample in a study of T cell repertoires in cytomegalovirus infection. TCRdb reprocessed the reads with MiXCR, giving one entry per CDR3 protein. Among 450,000 to 550,000 distinct CDR3 sequences listed, 16% were seen once. Sequencing used CD8+ T cells from PBMCs. These receptors were collected from a human donor in good health (CMV status not recorded). Some clones in this sample may be carry-over from other donors' samples. Both conserved end residues are part of each CDR3. A D gene is named only where the DNA matches it firmly.

J | V | D | CDR3
TRBJ2-6 | TRBV2 | . | CATPIASRANVLTF
TRBJ1-2 | TRBV12-5 | . | CASGFTLREHYGYTF
TRBJ2-7 | TRBV29-1 | . | CSVQGQYYEQYF
TRBJ2-7 | TRBV19 | TRBD1 | CASSSGQGREQYF
TRBJ1-1 | TRBV28 | . | CASRAGQNTEAFF
TRBJ2-3 | TRBV6-1 | TRBD2 | CASSEVLAGSSTDTQYF
TRBJ2-4 | TRBV12-3/TRBV12-4 | TRBD2 | CASSYSGLAGGPGAKNIQYF
TRBJ1-1 | TRBV12-5 | . | CASGWSGREAFF
TRBJ1-6 | TRBV27 | . | CASSSHQEVGSYNSPLHF
TRBJ2-1 | TRBV20-1 | . | CSANRGAINNEQFF
TRBJ2-7 | TRBV29-1 | . | CSVVQWGTYTYEQYF
TRBJ2-5 | TRBV5-1 | . | CASSLRSDETQYF
TRBJ2-7 | TRBV19 | TRBD1 | CASSWTGGNSYEQYF
TRBJ2-2 | TRBV12-5 | . | CASGPSGSGELFF
TRBJ2-5 | TRBV12-5 | . | CASGLDSLHSLETQYF
TRBJ2-3 | TRBV20-1 | . | CSAPPLVRSDTQYF
TRBJ1-1 | TRBV5-6 | . | CASSHPLAEKGTEAFF
TRBJ1-2 | TRBV19 | . | CASSIPGANYGYTF
TRBJ2-2 | TRBV11-2 | . | CASSPGRGANTGELFF
TRBJ2-7 | TRBV12-3/TRBV12-4 | TRBD2 | CASSLGGLAGGLYEQYF
TRBJ2-5 | TRBV5-6 | TRBD2 | CASSPGTSWKTQYF
TRBJ1-2 | TRBV27 | TRBD1 | CASSLYTGDGYTF
TRBJ2-1 | TRBV12-3/TRBV12-4 | . | CASKYLRSYNEQFF
TRBJ2-1 | TRBV6-8 | . | CASSYSDWGEDNEQFF
TRBJ1-2 | TRBV5-1 | . | CASSLRGASGGYTF
TRBJ1-6 | TRBV25-1 | . | CASSARPGGSYNSPLHF
TRBJ1-1 | TRBV28 | . | CASSSYMDGATEAFF
TRBJ2-5 | TRBV7-9 | . | CASSLELAGETQYF
TRBJ1-1 | TRBV5-4 | TRBD1 | CASSSGTDTEAFF
TRBJ2-7 | TRBV28 | . | CASSFGSVVPYEQYF
TRBJ2-5 | TRBV10-3 | . | CAISETGPLQETQYF
TRBJ1-1 | TRBV7-9 | . | CASKGTAILNTEAFF
TRBJ1-1 | TRBV6-1 | . | CASSEVDPRTEALF
TRBJ2-1 | TRBV7-2 | TRBD2 | CASSLALAGGYNDKFF
TRBJ1-5 | TRBV7-9 | TRBD1 | CASSHGTGNQPQHF
TRBJ1-2 | TRBV6-5 | TRBD1 | CASSYSEGATYGYTF
TRBJ2-5 | TRBV19 | . | CASSTDRQLRETQYF